This T cell receptor beta chain is from a study of graft-versus-host responses after intestinal transplantation. The overall study: The transplants performed in recipients were multivisceral, liver-intestinal, or isolated intestinal. Study observations and caveats: Peak levels of circulating GvH clones tracked with early post-transplant HvG declines. GvH clones were found in recipient marrow; some appeared first in ileum or blood.

Intraepithelial plus lamina propria lymphocytes were released by processing graft tissue. This clone was counted once. Its antigen is undetermined. V was shortened by 4 bases and J by 5 bases, with 16 bases between the two germline ends. CDR3 length equals 14 residues. Germline-derived CDR1 and CDR2 are SGHRS and YFSETQ. The data were produced by immunoSEQ multiplex PCR, yet TCRdb's version contains in-frame clones alone and is incomplete. The sample holds 12,000 or so clones, about 80% seen once. The specimen comprised ileum tissue, sampled more than 140 days after intestinal transplantation. The chain has TRBV5-1 and TRBJ2-7; perhaps TRBD2 as D (7 bases). The receptor's source is a human patient who received an intestinal transplant, so some T cells may come from the graft donor. Written as DNA, the CDR3 is TGCGCCAGCAGCCGGGGATCGGGGGGCGACGAGCAGTACTTC. Translation gives CASSRGSGGDEQYF.